This paragraph covers one TCR beta chain sequence. Antigen unknown. The length of the CDR3 is 14 residues. V trimming: 4 bases; J trimming: 2 bases; junction bases outside the gene matches: 5. Germline values: CDR1 SGHNT, CDR2 YYREEE (reference sequence). Generated by immunoSEQ multiplex PCR, the TCRdb table keeps only in-frame clones and is missing some. The repertoire has fewer than 250,000 clones, almost 95% of them found once; the top ten carry approximately 1.4%. This sample was included in a study of T cell responses to AZD1222 COVID-19 vaccine. Study context: Second doses at about 4 or about 12 weeks were pooled.

Study-wide results and limits: Repertoires in all cases were sampled only once the peak T cell response had passed.

V usage is TRBV5-4 and J usage is TRBJ2-7, with 8 nucleotides matching TRBD1. The specimen comprised peripheral blood, sampled on day 0 of AZD1222 vaccination. The origin of this receptor is an adult in good health. The CDR3 sequence: CASSGGQGAYEQYF. The CDR3 DNA sequence: TGTGCCAGCAGCGGCGGACAGGGAGCCTACGAGCAGTACTTC.